This paragraph covers one T cell receptor beta chain sequence. This clone has a single count. The specificity of this receptor is unknown. The input lacks base qualities; no much larger clone sits a single base away. The germline ends are 10 bases apart after V is trimmed by 6 bases and J by 7 bases. The CDR3 measures 13 amino acids from cysteine to phenylalanine. CDR3 DNA is the only sequence kept; it has 39 bases, read in frame from the first base. Sample time point, as interpreted from the label and publication: baseline before first vaccination. Samples from vaccinated people were obtained from the UK trials COV001 and COV002, which included a single-blind randomized controlled phase 2/3 trial of AZD1222 (ChAdOx1 nCoV-19) in healthy adults. For TCRbeta chain sequencing, PBMC samples were collected from trial participants at day 0 and at day 28 after the second dose. The data derive from a study of T cell responses to AZD1222 COVID-19 vaccine (TCRdb year 2021). Regarding the research as a whole: Because spike-specific TCR depth and breadth did not differ between the two schedules, AZD1222 recipients who got a second dose at roughly 4 weeks were pooled with those who got a second dose at roughly 12 weeks. Trial participants were enrolled by age into 18-55, 56-69 and 70-plus year subgroups, with roughly 160, 29 and 62 TCR-sequenced participants respectively. TCR sequencing covered fewer than 250 trial participants: some 210 given two doses of AZD1222 and 26 given two doses of MenACWY control vaccine. Overall results and qualifications from the work: Reportedly, close to half of the unique spike-specific TCRs recognized epitopes lying outside the regions that are mutated in the B.1.351 and B.1.1.7 variants. Conclusions about previously exposed vaccinees are limited, since just 5 or 6 AZD1222 recipients were seropositive for SARS-CoV-2 at baseline. The 56-69-year group was small, and its depth increase did not reach significance, likely because of low power. The whole spike protein was spanned by vaccine-associated CD4 TCRs, and dominant responses were seen in regions 160-218 and 743-854. Because no day 14 peak-response samples were available, repertoires were characterized only after the peak T cell response. Participants were mostly white British, with more females than males. The authors suggested clonal diversity may have been underestimated. Spike-specific TCR breadth and depth rose significantly after two AZD1222 doses compared with day 0 and with MenACWY recipients.

The CDR3 regions of human TCRbeta chains were analyzed by immunosequencing. The authors' pipeline ran thus. TCRs in the repertoires were matched against a reference library of SARS-CoV-2-specific TCRs that had been generated with the MIRA antigen-specificity platform. Breadth meant the fraction of unique TCRs that were SARS-CoV-2-associated, whereas depth meant the fraction of total T cells that were SARS-CoV-2-associated. Using the MIRA data, each spike-specific TCR was mapped to the spike region that the TCR reacts to and placed in a CD4 or CD8 class. Log10-transformed breadth and depth values were compared by one-way ANOVA with Sidak's multiple comparisons tests. TCRdb provides this immuneACCESS table in a form limited to in-frame rearrangements. Some clones are lacking; in checked studies, under half of them reflect an unresolved V gene, and why the rest are absent is not known. V and J calls and clone size are as listed in that table; D and trimming were resolved from the DNA. Across this sample there are over 95,000 clones, with roughly 92% seen only once. Of the sample, 4.5% is held by the ten largest clones.

The receptor was isolated from an adult in good health. The V gene is TRBV12-3 or TRBV12-4 and the J gene is TRBJ1-6, with the D gene too uncertain to name. Sequencing used peripheral blood, obtained on day 0 of AZD1222 vaccination. The CDR3 here reads CASRIYGNSPLHF. The DNA sequence is given as TGTGCCAGCAGGATATATGGGAATTCACCCCTCCACTTT.